This T cell receptor beta chain comes out of a study of shared clonotypes between healthy human individuals. The table came from immunoSEQ multiplex PCR; TCRdb's copy has only in-frame clones and leaves some out. The table lists 1.5 million to 2.5 million clones, roughly 94% of them singletons. V gave up 6 bases and J gave up 3 bases, with 17 bases separating them. Germline CDR1 and CDR2: MNHEY and SMNVEV (reference sequence). The CDR3 is 16 residues long. Terminally differentiated effector memory CD45RA+ cells were excluded by CCR7 positive selection of CD45RO-negative cells. The chain recombines TRBV27 with TRBJ1-4, with unresolved D. Sequences were obtained from naive CD8+ T cells sorted from blood. The TCR sequence derives from a man aged 18 to 30 in good health. Here the CDR3 DNA reads TGTGCCAGCAGCTACCTGGGCAGCGCCTCTAATGAAAAACTGTTTTTT. Its translation: CASSYLGSASNEKLFF.